A single sample gave rise to the 8 T cell receptor beta chains below, sequenced in a study of vaccination and CD4 T cells after COVID-19. Time point in this sample: late sampling 161 to 241 days after vaccination in a few convalescent patients. Stated treatment: roughly 10-day PBMC culture with coronavirus spike peptide pools or control peptides (ViraFEST assay). Sequencing of DNA taken from cultured CD4+ T cells relied on the Oncomine TCR Beta short-read assay. TCRdb re-called the PCR reads with MiXCR, one entry per CDR3 protein. The data hold roughly 26,000 distinct CDR3 sequences, with 36% observed a single time. These receptors have no known antigen. The source was CD4+ T cells from blood, cultured in vitro, collected about 7 months after SARS-CoV-2 vaccination. These receptors came from a human donor who had recovered from COVID-19.

This clonotype appeared a few times. V gene TRBV7-2 combines with J gene TRBJ2-3; 8 nucleotides line up with TRBD1. Germline CDR1 and CDR2: SGHTA and FQGNSA. V shed 3 bases, J shed 7 bases, and the junction held 9 bases outside the gene matches. The CDR3 runs to 15 residues. CDR3 protein: CASSLYRGMVYTQYF. Written as DNA, the CDR3 is TGTGCCAGCAGCTTGTACAGGGGGATGGTTTATACGCAGTATTTT.

This clonotype was found a few times. The V gene is TRBV23-1, the J gene TRBJ1-2; D perhaps matches TRBD1 (5 bases). TRBV23-1 is sorted into the ORF group, with uncertain function. Trimming took off 6 bases at V and 1 base at J, with 6 bases between the two ends. The CDR3 has 12 amino acids. The CDR3 DNA sequence: TGCGCCAGCAGGGGGGGTAACTATGGCTACACCTTC. Amino acid sequence: CASRGGNYGYTF.

This rearrangement joins TRBV25-1 to TRBJ2-1, with TRBD2 matching 8 bases. Germline V gene sequence: CDR1 MGHDK, CDR2 SYGVNS. Losses at the gene ends were 2 bases for V and 15 bases for J; bases not matched to a gene: 9. The CDR3 is 13 residues long. The CDR3 DNA is TGTGCCAGCAGTGAACGGGGAGCGGGAGCTTTGTTCTTC. Its translation is CASSERGAGALFF.

This clonotype was picked up a small number of times. The gene calls are TRBV7-8 and TRBJ1-2, with a possible D match to TRBD1 (5 bases). The CDR3 sequence is 13 residues long. Germline-derived CDR1 and CDR2 are SGHVS and FQNEAQ. V was cut by 4 bases and J by 7 bases, with 13 bases left in between. This chain's CDR3 is CASSSRMGVGYTF. CDR3 coding DNA: TGTGCCAGCAGCTCCCGTATGGGGGTTGGCTACACCTTC. The variable domain in full, completed from reference TRBV7-8 and TRBJ1-2, reads GAGVSQSPRYKVAKRGQDVALRCDPISGHVSLFWYQQALGQGPEFLTYFQNEAQLDKSGLPSDRFFAERPEGSVSTLKIQRTQQEDSAVYLCASSSRMGVGYTFGSGTRLTVV.

This chain joins TRBV7-3 and TRBJ2-3; 11 positions match TRBD2. This CDR3 has 17 residues. Germline V lookup: CDR1 SGHTA, CDR2 FQGTGA. Trimming removed 6 bases from V and 7 bases from J; junction bases left unmatched: 15. Written as DNA, the CDR3 is TGTGCCAGCAGTTACTCGAAGGTAGCGGGAGGGCCAAATACGCAGTATTTT. This translates into CASSYSKVAGGPNTQYF.

This chain links TRBV19 with TRBJ2-6; D uncertain. There are 13 residues in the CDR3. Deletions cut 7 bases from V and 2 bases from J, with 6 bases between. Looked up from germline, CDR1 is LNHDA and CDR2 is SQIVND (reference sequence). As DNA, the CDR3 is TGTGCCAGTAAGGAACCTGGGGCCAACGTCCTGACTTTC. It codes for CASKEPGANVLTF.

The rearrangement uses TRBV4-1 and TRBJ1-6, with a weak D call TRBD1 (5 bases). The CDR3 length is 16 residues. V lost 2 bases and J lost 6, with 14 bases in between. The germline V gene encodes CDR1 MGHRA and CDR2 YSYEKL. CDR3 loop: CASSQSALTVNSPLHF. The CDR3 DNA sequence: TGCGCCAGCAGCCAATCGGCACTGACAGTTAATTCACCCCTCCACTTT.

V and J are TRBV5-6 and TRBJ1-5; TRBD1 is a possible D gene (5 bases). The CDR3 has 16 amino acids. V lost 3 bases, J lost 6 bases, and 19 bases lay in between. CDR1 and CDR2 (germline): SGHDT, YYEEEE. CDR3 DNA: TGTGCCAGCAGCTACGCCCTGGGGGGAGGGCGTCAGCCCCAGCATTTT. Its translation is CASSYALGGGRQPQHF.